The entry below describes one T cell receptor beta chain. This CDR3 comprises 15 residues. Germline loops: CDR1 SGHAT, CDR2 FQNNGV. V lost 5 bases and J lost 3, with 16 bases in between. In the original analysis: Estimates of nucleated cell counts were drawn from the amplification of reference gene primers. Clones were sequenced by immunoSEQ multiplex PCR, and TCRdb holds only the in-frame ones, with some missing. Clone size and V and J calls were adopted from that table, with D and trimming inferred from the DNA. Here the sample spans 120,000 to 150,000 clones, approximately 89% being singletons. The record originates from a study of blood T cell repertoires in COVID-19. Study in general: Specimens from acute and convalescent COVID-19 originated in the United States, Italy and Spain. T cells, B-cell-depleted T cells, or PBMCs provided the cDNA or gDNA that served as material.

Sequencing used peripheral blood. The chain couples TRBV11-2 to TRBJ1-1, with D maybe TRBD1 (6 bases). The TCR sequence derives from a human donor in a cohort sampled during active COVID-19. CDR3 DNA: TGTGCCAGCAGCGTAACGGGGGGGCGGTACACTGAAGCTTTCTTT. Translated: CASSVTGGRYTEAFF.